This record looks at one TCR beta chain sequence and its context. Its antigen is not identified. This sample was taken from a study of T cells in localized non-small cell lung cancer. Germline V gene lookup returns CDR1 PRHDT and CDR2 FYEKMQ (reference sequence). V trimming: 5 bases; J trimming: 9 bases; junction bases outside the gene matches: 13. The CDR3 contains 15 residues. Data came from immunoSEQ multiplex PCR; TCRdb stores just in-frame clones and leaves some out. The sample holds tens of thousands of clones, approximately 80% seen once. Overall study findings and caveats: Adjacent lung tissue had a median around 57 of the top 100 clones found in the tumor.

This sequence joins TRBV13 and TRBJ2-5; TRBD2 agrees at 9 bases. The source was peripheral blood, collected before any cancer treatment. The receptor comes from a male donor aged 60 or over with stage II squamous cell lung carcinoma. The CDR3 protein is CASSNSGRGFEAQYF. DNA of the CDR3: TGTGCCAGCAGCAATAGCGGGAGAGGGTTTGAGGCCCAGTACTTC.